This T cell receptor (beta chain) comes out of a study of blood T cell repertoires in COVID-19. Per the authors' pipeline: Cell counts per sample came from amplifying reference gene primers. Clones were read by immunoSEQ multiplex PCR, and TCRdb kept only the in-frame ones, dropping some. Clone size and the V and J calls come from that table; the DNA yielded D and trimming. The profile covers approximately 130,000 clones, with 70% to 90% appearing a single time and roughly 18% taken by the ten largest. The CDR3 runs to 15 residues. CDR1 is SGHTA and CDR2 is FQGTGA in the germline V gene. V lost 5 bases to trimming and J lost 4 bases; unmatched junction nucleotides: 4.

The rearrangement links TRBV7-3 to TRBJ2-1, with 11 bases identical to TRBD2. The sequencing sample was made of peripheral blood. This clonotype was obtained from a woman in her 50s who had recovered from COVID-19. The CDR3 spells CASSTRLAGYNEQFF. CDR3 bases: TGTGCCAGCAGCACTAGACTAGCGGGGTACAATGAGCAGTTCTTC.